This T cell receptor (beta chain) was sequenced in a study of cytomegalovirus exposure and HLA in healthy donors. Overall study findings and caveats: Diagnosis of cytomegalovirus status made by the classifier reportedly showed high specificity and sensitivity.

This clone has just one count. Its matching antigen is unknown. CDR3 length equals 12 residues. Germline V lookup: CDR1 LNHDA, CDR2 SQIVND (reference sequence). Trimming left V 4 bases short and J 6 bases short, with 7 bases between. Both 60 Vbeta primers and 13 Jbeta primers went into the PCR. Data came from immunoSEQ multiplex PCR; TCRdb stores just in-frame clones and leaves some out. The data hold fewer than 250,000 clones, with roughly 76% observed a single time. V is TRBV19 and J is TRBJ1-5, with D unclear. The sequence was collected from a woman in her 30s in good health and CMV-seropositive. The sample consisted of PBMCs. This chain's CDR3 is CASSRLAQPQHF. The CDR3 DNA reads as TGTGCCAGTAGTAGACTAGCTCAGCCCCAGCATTTT.